The 29 T cell receptor beta chains below come from one sample, sequenced in a study of cytomegalovirus exposure and HLA in healthy donors. This PCR relied on a set of 60 Vbeta primers and 13 Jbeta primers. TCRdb keeps only in-frame clones here, not all; method: immunoSEQ multiplex PCR. The table includes 85,000 to 130,000 clones, 84% detected once. Sequenced material: PBMCs. The receptors originated from a woman in her late teens or twenties in good health and CMV-seronegative.

The chain employs TRBV13 and TRBJ1-4; 7 bases are shared with TRBD1. The CDR3 spans 15 residues. In germline, CDR1 is PRHDT, CDR2 FYEKMQ (reference sequence). Trimming removed 3 bases from V and 5 bases from J; junction bases left unmatched: 6. CDR3 loop: CASSFWTGKNEKLFF. The CDR3 DNA reads TGTGCCAGCAGCTTTTGGACAGGAAAGAATGAAAAACTGTTTTTT.

The chain recombines TRBV5-6 with TRBJ2-1, with TRBD2 identical over 8 bases. V lost 1 base to trimming and J lost 2 bases; unmatched junction nucleotides: 5. Germline CDR1 and CDR2: SGHDT and YYEEEE. This CDR3 has 16 residues. The CDR3 protein is CASSLWAGGPYNEQFF. CDR3 sequence (DNA): TGTGCCAGCAGCTTGTGGGCGGGGGGCCCCTACAATGAGCAGTTCTTC.

In DNA form, the CDR3 reads TGTGCCAGCAAGCCTCCCAGGGGAGGGTCTGGAAACACCATATATTTT. Protein sequence: CASKPPRGGSGNTIYF. The chain is built from TRBV25-1 and TRBJ1-3; tentative D call: TRBD1 (6 bases). The V gene's germline CDR1 is MGHDK and CDR2 SYGVNS. The CDR3 totals 16 residues. Trimming removed 7 bases from V and 1 base from J, with 17 bases in between.

The rearrangement joins TRBV28 to TRBJ2-3, with D possibly being TRBD2 (6 bases). The germline V gene encodes CDR1 MDHEN and CDR2 SYDVKM. CDR3 length: 14 residues. Deletions cut 4 bases from V and 8 bases from J, with 16 bases between. The CDR3 DNA is TGTGCCAGCAGTTCACCGGAAGGGAGGATTACGCAGTATTTT. Translated: CASSSPEGRITQYF.

The V call is TRBV18, the J call TRBJ2-6, with D tentatively TRBD1 (6 bases). CDR3 length: 18 amino acids. The V end lost 1 base, the J end lost 0 bases, and 13 bases lay between the germline ends. CDR1 and CDR2 (germline): KGHSH, LQKENI. The CDR3 here is CASSPLVAGASGANVLTF. The DNA for the CDR3 is TGTGCCAGCTCACCACTAGTGGCAGGGGCCTCTGGGGCCAACGTCCTGACTTTC.

Note on this clone: The same CDR3 can be traced to other DNA sequences in this sample. CDR3 DNA: TGTGCCAGCCAAGCGGGGGCCTACACCGGGGAGCTGTTTTTT. Its translation: CASQAGAYTGELFF. V and J are TRBV19 and TRBJ2-2; 8 bases map to TRBD2. CDR1 and CDR2 (germline): LNHDA, SQIVND (reference sequence). V was pared by 9 bases and J by 3 bases, with 6 bases of the junction left unmatched. This CDR3 contains 14 residues.

The genes are TRBV27 and TRBJ2-7, with TRBD1 identical over 9 bases. V shed 5 bases, J shed 3 bases, and the junction held 5 bases outside the gene matches. CDR1 MNHEY and CDR2 SMNVEV come from the germline V gene (reference sequence). The CDR3 is 14 residues long. DNA for the CDR3: TGTGCCAGCAGTCTAACGGGACAGGGCTACGAGCAGTACTTC. Translated, it gives CASSLTGQGYEQYF.

The chain is built from TRBV30 and TRBJ1-4; D remains unclear. The germline V gene has CDR1 GTSNPN and CDR2 SVGIG (reference sequence). Trimming took 5 bases from V and 8 from J, leaving 9 bases between them. The CDR3 is made up of 11 amino acids. CDR3 DNA sequence: TGTGCCTGGGGAGATGACGAAAAACTGTTTTTT. Its protein product is CAWGDDEKLFF.

The chain carries TRBV4-3 and TRBJ2-7; no reliable D call. There are 15 residues in the CDR3. Germline CDR1 reads LGHNA; CDR2 reads YSLEER. V lost 2 bases to trimming and J lost 2 bases, with 13 bases between them. This CDR3 reads CASSQYGGGPYEQYF. For the CDR3, the DNA is TGCGCCAGCAGCCAATACGGCGGCGGTCCCTACGAGCAGTACTTC.

This chain connects TRBV7-9 to TRBJ2-3; the D is unclear. The germline V gene has CDR1 SEHNR and CDR2 FQNEAQ (reference sequence). The V and J ends lost 5 bases and 4 bases respectively, with 13 bases between them. The CDR3 has 14 amino acids. CDR3 sequence (DNA): TGTGCCAGCAGCCGATACGAATCGGCAGATACGCAGTATTTT. Its protein is CASSRYESADTQYF.

CDR3 nucleotide sequence: TGTGCCAGCAGTTTAGACAGGTGGGGTCATGGGGTCACTGAAGCTTTCTTT. Protein: CASSLDRWGHGVTEAFF. This sequence joins TRBV28 and TRBJ1-1; weak D call: TRBD1 (6 bases). Deletions cut 2 bases from V and 4 bases from J, with 20 bases between. There are 17 residues in the CDR3. CDR1 and CDR2 from the germline V gene are MDHEN and SYDVKM.

The genes are TRBV4-3 and TRBJ2-7; 7 bases map to TRBD1. Per germline, CDR1 LGHNA and CDR2 YSLEER. The CDR3 runs 15 residues. Unmatched junction bases numbered 3, after V lost 0 bases and J lost 1 base. CDR3 sequence (DNA): TGCGCCAGCAGCCAAGATCCCAGGGGGTCCTACGAGCAGTACTTC. This codes for CASSQDPRGSYEQYF.

This clone showed up just a few times. V usage is TRBV4-1 and J usage is TRBJ2-3; 7 bases are shared with TRBD1. The V segment lost 4 bases and the J segment 0 bases; nucleotides outside the gene matches: 4. This CDR3 comprises 15 residues. Germline CDR1 and CDR2: MGHRA and YSYEKL. The CDR3 here is CASSRDRVSTDTQYF. The DNA for the CDR3 is TGCGCCAGCAGCCGTGACAGGGTGAGCACAGATACGCAGTATTTT.

This sequence joins TRBV9 and TRBJ1-1; D might be TRBD1 (6 bases). Per the germline V gene, CDR1 is SGDLS and CDR2 is YYNGEE. The CDR3 extends over 14 amino acids. V was clipped by 3 bases and J by 0 bases, with 9 bases between them. The CDR3 reads CASSATGLNTEAFF. Written as DNA, the CDR3 is TGTGCCAGCAGCGCGACAGGCTTGAACACTGAAGCTTTCTTT.

J is TRBJ2-7 and V is TRBV5-1; 11 bases match TRBD1. The V and J ends lost 4 bases and 0 bases, in that order; junction bases with no gene match: 3. The V gene's germline CDR1 is SGHRS and CDR2 YFSETQ. The CDR3 extends over 15 amino acids. CDR3 region: CASSGDRGDSYEQYF. The CDR3 nucleotides are TGCGCCAGCAGCGGGGACAGGGGGGACTCCTACGAGCAGTACTTC.

The chain carries TRBV6-5 and TRBJ1-1, with TRBD1 as a possible D gene (5 bases). V shed 6 bases and J shed 1 base, with 9 bases lying between them. The CDR3 runs to 13 residues. In germline, CDR1 is MNHEY, CDR2 SVGAGI. CDR3 region: CASRLGGNTEAFF. CDR3 nucleotide sequence: TGTGCCAGCAGATTGGGGGGGAACACTGAAGCTTTCTTT.

This clone was counted a few times. The sample has other DNA sequences that encode this CDR3 too. V and J are TRBV2 and TRBJ2-7; tentatively, D is TRBD1 (6 bases). CDR3 length: 14 residues. With 2 bases removed from V and 0 bases from J, the gap between germline ends came to 8 bases. Looked up from germline, CDR1 is SNHLY and CDR2 is FYNNEI. The CDR3 region has the DNA TGTGCCAGCAGTGAACAGGGGTCCTCCTACGAGCAGTACTTC. Encoded protein: CASSEQGSSYEQYF.

The gene calls are TRBV2 and TRBJ1-2; D not certain. Trimming pared 6 bases from V and 2 bases from J, leaving 4 bases between. From germline, CDR1 is SNHLY and CDR2 FYNNEI. The CDR3 has 11 residues. The CDR3 sequence is CASRQNYGYTF. The CDR3 coding sequence is TGTGCCAGCAGACAAAACTATGGCTACACCTTC.

This clone was recorded a few times. This chain joins TRBV10-2 and TRBJ2-7; 13 bases match TRBD2. Germline CDR1 is WSHSY and CDR2 is SAAADI. J lost 6 bases, V lost 7 bases, and 6 bases had no gene match. The length of the CDR3 is 14 residues. The CDR3 region has the DNA TGCGCCAGCACCCCCGGGACTAGCGGGACCGAGCAGTACTTC. It specifies CASTPGTSGTEQYF.

This clone was counted a few times. This chain joins TRBV4-3 and TRBJ2-5; possibly TRBD2 for D (5 bases). CDR1 and CDR2 (germline): LGHNA, YSLEER. The V gene lost 1 base and the J gene lost 5 bases, with 11 bases spanning the gap. The CDR3 totals 14 residues. CDR3 sequence reads: CASSQVWRRETQYF. CDR3 nucleotides: TGCGCCAGCAGCCAAGTGTGGCGGAGGGAGACCCAGTACTTC.

A remark on this clone: A junction end diverges from the germline sequence, so it may reflect a read error. This chain uses TRBV7-3 with TRBJ2-1; TRBD2 aligns across 14 bases. The CDR3 totals 17 residues. Germline V gives CDR1 SGHTA, CDR2 FQGTGA. DNA of the CDR3: TGTGCCAGCAGCGTAACGGGACTAGCGGGAGCTACCAATGAGCAGTTCTTC. It codes for CASSVTGLAGATNEQFF.

Concerning this clone itself: The junction does not match germline at one end; this may be a read error. This chain connects TRBV19 to TRBJ2-2, with TRBD1 matching over 7 bases. This CDR3 contains 16 residues. Germline CDR1 reads LNHDA; CDR2 reads SQIVND (reference sequence). The CDR3 spells CATRTGTATNTGELLF. CDR3 nucleotides: TGTGCCACCCGGACCGGGACAGCAACGAACACCGGGGAGCTGCTTTTT.

The V and J genes are TRBV11-2 and TRBJ1-2; maybe TRBD1 (6 bases). V was cut by 2 bases and J by 12 bases, with 16 bases left in between. Germline V gene sequence: CDR1 SGHAT, CDR2 FQNNGV. The length of the CDR3 is 13 residues. The CDR3 DNA reads as TGTGCCAGCAGCTTATTGGGGGCAGCCCGCCACACCTTC. Its translation is CASSLLGAARHTF.

This clone was counted a few times. This chain joins TRBV6-1 and TRBJ1-2; D possibly corresponds to TRBD1 (5 bases). The CDR3 loop spans 14 amino acids. Germline loops: CDR1 MNHNS, CDR2 SASEGT. The V gene lost 6 bases and the J gene lost 3 bases, with 14 bases spanning the gap. CDR3 amino acids: CASSPAGDDYGYTF. CDR3 in DNA: TGTGCCAGCAGCCCTGCGGGGGACGACTATGGCTACACCTTC.

The genes are TRBV28 and TRBJ2-5; D is undetermined. The DNA end is more similar to TRBJ2-7, so the J call may be wrong. Germline CDR1 MDHEN, CDR2 SYDVKM. The CDR3 covers 14 residues. CDR3 in amino acids: CASTPIQESYEQYF. DNA for the CDR3: TGTGCCAGCACCCCGATTCAAGAGTCCTACGAGCAGTACTTC.

The V and J genes are TRBV5-1 and TRBJ2-5, with unresolved D. With 0 bases removed from V and 4 bases from J, the gap between germline ends came to 7 bases. This CDR3 spans 13 amino acids. Per germline, CDR1 SGHRS and CDR2 YFSETQ. CDR3 amino acids: CASSLGSGETQYF. CDR3 sequence (DNA): TGCGCCAGCAGCTTGGGGTCCGGAGAGACCCAGTACTTC.

This sequence joins TRBV5-1 and TRBJ2-7; the match to TRBD2 covers 14 bases. Germline-derived CDR1 and CDR2 are SGHRS and YFSETQ. V was clipped by 4 bases and J by 5 bases; unmatched bases: 5. The length of the CDR3 is 15 residues. The CDR3 nucleotides are TGCGCCAGCAGCCCCGGGACTAGCGGGAGTCACGAGCAGTACTTC. Protein: CASSPGTSGSHEQYF.

The rearrangement joins TRBV5-1 to TRBJ2-1; 8 nucleotides match TRBD1. Germline assignment: CDR1 SGHRS and CDR2 YFSETQ. The CDR3 spans 13 residues. The J segment lost 9 bases and the V segment lost 0 bases, leaving 2 bases of the junction unmatched. DNA for the CDR3: TGCGCCAGCAGCTTGGCGCAGGGGGCTGAGCAGTTCTTC. As protein: CASSLAQGAEQFF.

This chain joins TRBV4-3 and TRBJ1-2; D unclear. There are 15 residues in the CDR3. Germline V gene sequence: CDR1 LGHNA, CDR2 YSLEER. Trimming took 1 base from V and 4 from J, leaving 13 bases between them. The DNA of the CDR3 is TGCGCCAGCAGCCAAGGGGCTGTGAATAGCTATGGCTACACCTTC. Translating it yields CASSQGAVNSYGYTF.